This T cell receptor beta chain was identified in a study of cytomegalovirus exposure and HLA in healthy donors. Broader study findings: Three chains linked to CMV were shown in vitro to be specific for CMV antigens. In a later analysis, most CMV-associated TCR beta chains appeared HLA-restricted.

The PCR used 60 Vbeta and 13 Jbeta primers. As processed by the authors: A follow-up analysis tallied tens of millions of unique TCR beta chains, 9 million to 11 million shared. TCRdb keeps only in-frame clones here, not all; method: immunoSEQ multiplex PCR. That table furnishes V, J and clone size, whereas the DNA furnished D and trimming. The table records some 90,000 clones, nearly 80% of them present only once. V gave up 0 bases and J gave up 4 bases, with 13 bases separating them. This CDR3 comprises 15 residues. Germline V CDR1 and CDR2: SGHNT, YYREEE (reference sequence). On this clone: The target antigen is unknown.

The sequenced sample consisted of PBMCs. This TCR came from a female donor in good health and CMV-seronegative. The chain employs TRBV5-4 and TRBJ1-2; D unresolved. This CDR3 is CASSLDSSFSYGYTF. DNA for the CDR3: TGTGCCAGCAGCTTGGATAGTTCCTTCTCCTATGGCTACACCTTC.